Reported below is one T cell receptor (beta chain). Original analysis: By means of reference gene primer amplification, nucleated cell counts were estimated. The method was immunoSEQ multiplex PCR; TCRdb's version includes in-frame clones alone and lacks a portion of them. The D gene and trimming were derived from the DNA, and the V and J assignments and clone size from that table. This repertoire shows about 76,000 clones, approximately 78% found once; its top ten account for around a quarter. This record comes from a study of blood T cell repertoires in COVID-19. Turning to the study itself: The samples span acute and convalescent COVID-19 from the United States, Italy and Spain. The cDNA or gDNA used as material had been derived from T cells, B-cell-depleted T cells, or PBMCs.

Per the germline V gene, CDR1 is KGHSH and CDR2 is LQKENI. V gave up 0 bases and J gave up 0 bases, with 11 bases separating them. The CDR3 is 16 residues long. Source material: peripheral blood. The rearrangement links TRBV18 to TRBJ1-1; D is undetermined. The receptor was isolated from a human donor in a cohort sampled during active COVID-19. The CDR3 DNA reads TGTGCCAGCTCACCACCTTCTGAGCCCTTGAACACTGAAGCTTTCTTT. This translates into CASSPPSEPLNTEAFF.